One sample yielded the 21 T cell receptor beta chains listed below, sequenced in a study of STAT5B mutations in CD4+ large granular lymphocyte leukemia. The method was immunoSEQ multiplex PCR; TCRdb's version includes in-frame clones alone and lacks a portion of them. The top ten hold less than 10% of the sample, which has roughly 25,000 clones, about 70% seen once. The source material was CD4+ T cells from blood buffy coats. The receptors shown here come from a human donor in good health.

This clone occurred a few times. J is TRBJ1-2 and V is TRBV6-5, with TRBD1 matching 7 bases. The trim removed 7 bases at V and 2 bases at J, leaving 10 bases unmatched. CDR1 and CDR2 (germline): MNHEY, SVGAGI. This CDR3 spans 15 amino acids. The CDR3 spells CASTTVPGQNYGYTF. DNA of the CDR3: TGTGCCAGCACCACTGTTCCGGGACAGAACTATGGCTACACCTTC.

The J gene is TRBJ2-3, the V gene TRBV7-6, with a weak D call TRBD1 (5 bases). Trimming stripped 5 bases from V and 8 bases from J, with 26 bases between. Germline-derived CDR1 and CDR2 are SGHVS and FNYEAQ. The CDR3 is 17 amino acids. The CDR3 DNA is TGTGCCAGCAGCCACACCCGCAGTAAGGGTCTAAGGGGTACGCAGTATTTT. Encoded protein: CASSHTRSKGLRGTQYF.

V is TRBV7-2 and J is TRBJ2-5; D is ambiguous. The CDR3 has 13 residues. Trimming took 1 base from V and 5 from J, leaving 8 bases between them. The germline gives CDR1 SGHTA, CDR2 FQGNSA. CDR3 residues: CASSLDPLETQYF. CDR3 in DNA: TGTGCCAGCAGCTTAGACCCCCTCGAGACCCAGTACTTC.

The CDR3 sequence is CASSQDLGYGETQYF. CDR3 DNA sequence: TGCGCCAGCAGCCAAGATCTGGGGTACGGGGAGACCCAGTACTTC. The rearrangement uses TRBV4-1 and TRBJ2-5; the D is unclear. This CDR3 has 15 residues. V dropped 0 bases and J dropped 5 bases, with 13 bases sitting between them. Germline CDR1 MGHRA, CDR2 YSYEKL.

Of note for this clone: The sample contains more than one DNA sequence encoding this CDR3. The chain recombines TRBV7-9 with TRBJ1-2; D is ambiguous. The V end was cut by 3 bases, the J end by 7 bases, with 12 bases between. Germline CDR1 SEHNR, CDR2 FQNEAQ (reference sequence). The CDR3 spans 13 residues. This CDR3 is CASSFGETGGYTF. The CDR3 region has the DNA TGTGCCAGCAGCTTTGGGGAAACGGGTGGCTACACCTTC.

The DNA for the CDR3 is TGCGCCAGCAGCTTGTGGGCGGGAGCGGGTGGCTACAATGAGCAGTTCTTC. It encodes CASSLWAGAGGYNEQFF. The chain combines TRBV5-1 with TRBJ2-1; 7 bases fit TRBD2. Germline assignment: CDR1 SGHRS and CDR2 YFSETQ. The CDR3 extends over 17 amino acids. The V segment lost 1 base and the J segment 3 bases; nucleotides outside the gene matches: 10.

The chain carries TRBV5-4 and TRBJ2-6, with TRBD2 as a possible D gene (6 bases). V lost 1 base to trimming and J lost 0 bases, with 11 bases between them. Germline-derived CDR1 and CDR2 are SGHNT and YYREEE (reference sequence). The CDR3 spans 17 residues. The CDR3 nucleotides read TGTGCCAGCAGCTTGTGGGGGGTAGGCTCTGGGGCCAACGTCCTGACTTTC. Protein sequence: CASSLWGVGSGANVLTF.

The chain recombines TRBV9 with TRBJ2-7; 10 positions agree with TRBD2. The V and J ends lost 4 bases and 3 bases, in that order; junction bases with no gene match: 4. Germline-derived CDR1 and CDR2 are SGDLS and YYNGEE. The CDR3 covers 14 residues. CDR3 nucleotides: TGTGCCAGCAGCCTCGGGACTAGCGACTACGAGCAGTACTTC. Translating gives CASSLGTSDYEQYF.

The chain links TRBV11-2 to TRBJ2-5; no definite D call. Trimming removed 0 bases at V and 7 bases at J, with 15 bases between. This CDR3 is built from 15 residues. CDR1 is SGHAT and CDR2 is FQNNGV in the germline V gene. The CDR3 nucleotides are TGTGCCAGCAGCTTAGATCCCAGCCCATGGACGACCCAGTACTTC. This encodes CASSLDPSPWTTQYF.

The chain employs TRBV2 and TRBJ2-7, with unresolved D. The CDR3 runs to 14 residues. The germline gives CDR1 SNHLY, CDR2 FYNNEI. Trimming took 7 bases from V and 2 from J, leaving 15 bases between them. The CDR3 loop is CASNGNALPYEQYF. The CDR3 DNA sequence: TGTGCCAGCAATGGGAACGCGCTCCCCTACGAGCAGTACTTC.

The CDR3 loop is CAAATKTQYF. As DNA, the CDR3 is TGTGCCGCCGCGACGAAGACCCAGTACTTC. V and J are TRBV6-9 and TRBJ2-5, with unresolved D. The CDR3 sequence is 10 residues long. The germline V and J ends were trimmed by 11 bases and 6 bases, with 10 bases remaining between them. The germline gives CDR1 MNHGY, CDR2 SVAAGI.

The chain employs TRBV7-9 and TRBJ2-5; TRBD1 matches 7 bases. Trimming at V came to 4 bases and at J to 0 bases, leaving 5 bases not matched to a gene. Per germline, CDR1 SEHNR and CDR2 FQNEAQ (reference sequence). CDR3 length: 15 residues. CDR3 amino acids: CASSWTGTDQETQYF. DNA of the CDR3: TGTGCCAGCAGCTGGACCGGGACAGACCAAGAGACCCAGTACTTC.

The V call is TRBV6-6, the J call TRBJ1-5; TRBD1 aligns across 8 bases. This CDR3 region has 15 residues. The J segment lost 5 bases and the V segment lost 0 bases, leaving 3 bases of the junction unmatched. CDR1 is MNHNY, CDR2 SVGAGI, per germline (reference sequence). In DNA, the CDR3 is TGTGCCAGCAGTTACTCGGGACAGGCTGATCAGCCCCAGCATTTT. Protein product: CASSYSGQADQPQHF.

This clone was counted once. This rearrangement joins TRBV19 to TRBJ2-4; 10 positions agree with TRBD1. V was pared by 6 bases and J by 8 bases, with 4 bases of the junction left unmatched. There are 13 residues in the CDR3. CDR1 and CDR2 (germline): LNHDA, SQIVND (reference sequence). CDR3 bases: TGTGCCAGTAGGGACAGGGGGACGGACATTCAGTACTTC. Encoded protein: CASRDRGTDIQYF.

The V call is TRBV4-3, the J call TRBJ2-5; weak D call: TRBD2 (7 bases). The CDR3 has 15 residues. Germline assignment: CDR1 LGHNA and CDR2 YSLEER. Trimming shortened V by 0 bases and J by 4 bases, and 12 bases separated the two germline ends. In DNA, the CDR3 is TGCGCCAGCAGCCAAGATGGGGGGGCTGGAGAGACCCAGTACTTC. It specifies CASSQDGGAGETQYF.

The rearrangement joins TRBV27 to TRBJ2-3, with 8 bases aligning to TRBD2. Germline assignment: CDR1 MNHEY and CDR2 SMNVEV (reference sequence). The V gene end was trimmed by 5 bases and the J gene end by 6 bases; junction bases not matched to a gene: 16. The CDR3 spans 17 residues. The CDR3 sequence: CASSKKTVAGPGDTQYF. CDR3 sequence (DNA): TGTGCCAGCAGTAAAAAAACAGTAGCGGGGCCAGGGGATACGCAGTATTTT.

In this sample, this clone turned up a few times. The chain is built from TRBV11-2 and TRBJ1-2; perhaps TRBD1 as D (5 bases). Trimming removed 5 bases from V and 4 bases from J, with 14 bases in between. The CDR3 loop spans 14 amino acids. Germline V lookup: CDR1 SGHAT, CDR2 FQNNGV. The CDR3 DNA reads TGTGCCAGCAGCCCACAGGTCGGAGGCTATGGCTACACCTTC. As protein: CASSPQVGGYGYTF. Full variable domain (remainder filled in from reference TRBV11-2 and TRBJ1-2): EAGVAQSPRYKIIEKRQSVAFWCNPISGHATLYWYQQILGQGPKLLIQFQNNGVVDDSQLPKDRFSAERLKGVDSTLKIQPAKLEDSAVYLCASSPQVGGYGYTFGSGTRLTVV.

The chain employs TRBV7-3 and TRBJ1-6; D might be TRBD1 (5 bases). There are 14 residues in the CDR3. CDR1 and CDR2 (germline): SGHTA, FQGTGA. The V end lost 3 bases, the J end lost 9 bases, and 12 bases lay between the germline ends. CDR3 loop: CASSFGGDASPLHF. The DNA of the CDR3 is TGTGCCAGCAGCTTTGGGGGAGATGCTTCACCCCTCCACTTT.

This clone was observed a few times. This rearrangement joins TRBV7-6 to TRBJ1-2; D remains ambiguous. CDR1 SGHVS and CDR2 FNYEAQ come from the germline V gene. The CDR3 totals 14 residues. V lost 2 bases and J 7 bases, leaving 14 bases between the germline ends. The CDR3 sequence: CASSLQAASVGYTF. The CDR3, as DNA: TGTGCCAGCAGCTTACAGGCGGCGTCGGTTGGCTACACCTTC.

In its sample, this clone was seen a few times. A junction boundary mismatches the germline segment, possibly from a read error. This chain connects TRBV7-7 to TRBJ2-1; a weak D match, TRBD1 (6 bases). Germline V gene data show CDR1 as SSHAT and CDR2 as FNYEAQ (reference sequence). This CDR3 spans 15 amino acids. CDR3 bases: TGTGCTAGCAGCTTAGATCCTACAGGGTACAATGAGCAGTTCTTC. It codes for CASSLDPTGYNEQFF.

The chain links TRBV28 to TRBJ2-3, with TRBD2 matching 12 bases. Germline V gives CDR1 MDHEN, CDR2 SYDVKM. V dropped 6 bases and J dropped 8; count of bases not matched to a gene: 6. The CDR3 sequence is 14 residues long. The CDR3 region is CASRLAGGQATQYF. The CDR3 DNA sequence: TGTGCCAGCAGGCTAGCGGGAGGGCAGGCTACGCAGTATTTT.